This entry describes one TCR beta chain. Its target antigen remains unknown. Base qualities are not provided; no much larger clone lies one nucleotide away. TCR CDR3 regions were amplified from genomic DNA by multiplex PCR using the deep immunoSEQ assay. For each cell subset, the extracted genomic DNA was distributed evenly across all wells of several immunoSEQ 96-well plates, and each plate served as one replicate. For sorted subsets, approximately 200 ng of genomic DNA, equivalent to some 33,000 T cell genomes, went into each replicate PCR. Purified libraries were quantified with a Qubit 3.0 fluorometer, sized on a Bioanalyzer 2100, and re-quantified with the KAPA Library Quantification kit. Every immunoSEQ 96-well plate was sequenced on a dedicated single-read 150-cycle Illumina NextSeq 550 flow cell. As for the original processing: Because only junctional sequences without quality scores were contained in the immunoSEQ output, filtering matching that applied to full-length reads could not be performed. To assign V/J genes and CDR3, sequences were annotated using PyIR, a Python wrapper for IgBLAST v1.9, with IMGT germline references. Reads with weak V/J assignments (E-value above 1e-6), missing CDR3, stop codons, out-of-frame junctions, or ambiguous translated residues were removed. V3J clonotypes were defined as sequences sharing the same inferred V gene, J gene, and CDR3 amino acid sequence. Percentage overlap between repertoires was calculated by dividing the number of shared unique clonotypes by the size of the smaller repertoire. RTK rarefaction, the Chao1 estimator, and Recon v2.1 estimates of unobserved clonotypes were used to assess repertoire richness. For all TCRbeta clonotypes obtained by the gDNA method from a handful of donors, generation probabilities were computed with OLGA. Entries here come from immuneACCESS through TCRdb and include only in-frame sequences with V and J called. Some clones fail to appear in such tables; in the studies checked, an unresolved V gene covers under half of the shortfall, and the cause of the remainder is unknown. The V and J calls and clone size are taken from that table; D and trimming were inferred from the DNA. A total of millions of clones appear in this sample, about 95% of them only once. The ten biggest clones cover roughly 0.13% of the sample.

The data stem from a study of shared clonotypes between healthy human individuals (dated by TCRdb to the early 2020s). As for the study more broadly: A few men and a couple of women, aged 18 to 49 years, made up the cohort. To estimate repertoire size and how much clonotypes are shared between individuals, the study performed deep sequencing of blood TCR repertoires from 4 to 6 healthy adults. For each donor, three plates each were used for CD4 naive and CD4 memory, two plates were used for CD8 naive, and one plate was used for CD8 memory. To increase sequencing depth and limit assay-specific biases, different laboratories used diverse techniques to prepare libraries and sequence TCR repertoires. Per donor, leukapheresis produced somewhere between about 0.8 and 9.5 billion PBMCs. Here is what the overall study found, with its caveats: Compared with non-shared clonotypes, the clonotypes found in all four sorted-subset donors had higher generation probabilities. Naive subsets generally had larger estimated clonotype richness than memory subsets did. Because the study included only a small number of donors, the genetic and exposure-history diversity represented was limited. Only blood was sampled, and tissue TCR repertoires likely differ from those in blood. When a handful of donors were compared, the shared fraction of clonotypes was roughly 4.8% for naive CD4, more than 3% for naive CD8, 2% to 2.5% for memory CD4, and about 0.36% for memory CD8. Based on pairwise subsampling, the degree of clonotype sharing among donors was expected to be affected by sequencing depth. Even with the large sequencing depth, rarefaction of the sorted-subset datasets indicated that sequencing was incomplete.

From V the trimming removes 4 bases and from J it removes 2 bases, while the gene matches leave 5 bases of the junction unaccounted for. Based on the germline V gene, the CDR1 and CDR2 sequences are SGHAT and FQNNGV. The CDR3 sequence holds 17 residues, the cysteine and phenylalanine included. CDR3 DNA only is kept here, 51 bases in frame from base 1. The donors were healthy, HIV-negative adults with no recently reported acute infections or vaccinations. Every donor was a Caucasian adult living in Nashville, Tennessee, USA. Magnetic negative selection was used to enrich CD4+ T cells, after which naive cells were positively selected on CD45RA and the negative fraction became the memory subset. Blood was obtained by leukapheresis, after which PBMCs were separated by Ficoll-Histopaque density gradient centrifugation and cryopreserved in liquid nitrogen vapor phase. Analytical flow cytometry was used to check the purity and quantity of every magnetically sorted T cell population. From each sorted fraction, genomic DNA was isolated and quantified by UV absorbance on a Nanodrop 2000c.

Recombination linked TRBV11-2 to TRBJ2-3; 14 junctional bases match TRBD2. This receptor was identified in a man aged 18 to 30 in good health. Material for sequencing was naive CD4+ T cells sorted from blood. The cell subset or site label of this sample denotes: CD45RA+ positively selected. The DNA sequence reads TGTGCCAGCAGCTCCGGGACTAGCGGGAGTTTCACAGATACGCAGTATTTT. Its protein reads: CASSSGTSGSFTDTQYF.